Each of the 27 T cell receptor beta chains below was sequenced from the same sample in a study of radiation and T cells in renal cell carcinoma. Produced via immunoSEQ multiplex PCR; TCRdb's table is partial and in-frame only. This sample carries some 120,000 clones, around 81% of them seen once, and the ten largest clones take roughly 5.9%. Time point noted: blood 2 weeks post-SBRT. Treatment defined: 15 Gy SBRT to primary tumor, nephrectomy 4 weeks later. The sequenced sample was blood, obtained from a patient whose treatment included radiotherapy and nephrectomy. The origin of the receptors is a man aged 50 to 59 with renal cell carcinoma.

This clone was counted between two and nine times. The rearrangement uses TRBV6-1 and TRBJ1-5, with D hard to call. The CDR3 is made up of 13 amino acids. Germline V lookup: CDR1 MNHNS, CDR2 SASEGT. Trimming cost V 3 bases and J 4 bases, with 7 bases left between them. The CDR3 loop is CASSEVQNQPQHF. The CDR3 DNA sequence: TGTGCCAGCAGTGAGGTTCAGAATCAGCCCCAGCATTTT.

The chain joins TRBV5-1 to TRBJ2-1; unclear D gene. Germline loops: CDR1 SGHRS, CDR2 YFSETQ. V was trimmed by 1 base and J by 0 bases, leaving 8 bases between them. This CDR3 is built from 15 residues. The CDR3 region has the DNA TGCGCCAGCAGCTTGACGTCACCCTCCTACAATGAGCAGTTCTTC. This sequence encodes CASSLTSPSYNEQFF.

This rearrangement joins TRBV6-1 to TRBJ1-3; no definite D call. Germline CDR1 reads MNHNS; CDR2 reads SASEGT. The CDR3 consists of 15 residues. V lost 1 base to trimming and J lost 4 bases, with 11 bases between them. CDR3 loop: CASSEGGRFGNTIYF. CDR3 coding DNA: TGTGCCAGCAGTGAAGGTGGCAGATTCGGAAACACCATATATTTT.

The genes are TRBV19 and TRBJ1-4; 9 bases fit TRBD1. The CDR3 is made up of 15 amino acids. V gave up 6 bases and J gave up 6 bases; unmatched junction bases: 8. Germline CDR1 LNHDA, CDR2 SQIVND (reference sequence). CDR3 sequence (DNA): TGTGCCAGTAGCCTAACAGGGGGCTGGGATGAAAAACTGTTTTTT. Amino acid sequence: CASSLTGGWDEKLFF.

The V call is TRBV19, the J call TRBJ1-2, with D tentatively TRBD1 (6 bases). Germline V CDR1 and CDR2: LNHDA, SQIVND (reference sequence). The V end was cut by 5 bases, the J end by 2 bases, with 15 bases between. The CDR3 spans 15 residues. The DNA for the CDR3 is TGTGCCAGTAGTCGGAACAGGGTTCTAAACTATGGCTACACCTTC. It codes for CASSRNRVLNYGYTF.

The rearrangement joins TRBV11-1 to TRBJ2-1; D gene uncertain. This CDR3 is built from 15 residues. Trimming cost V 0 bases and J 0 bases, with 6 bases left between them. Germline CDR1 is SGHAT and CDR2 is FQDESV (reference sequence). CDR3 DNA: TGTGCCAGCAGCTTAGCCACGGGCTCCTACAATGAGCAGTTCTTC. Amino acids: CASSLATGSYNEQFF.

This chain connects TRBV4-1 to TRBJ1-4; D gene ambiguous. The V end lost 1 base, the J end lost 4 bases, and 7 bases lay between the germline ends. CDR3 length: 14 residues. Per germline, CDR1 MGHRA and CDR2 YSYEKL. The CDR3 here is CASSQVGSNEKLFF. Written as DNA, the CDR3 is TGCGCCAGCAGCCAAGTCGGGAGTAATGAAAAACTGTTTTTT.

The chain is built from TRBV5-1 and TRBJ2-7; a possible D gene is TRBD1 (5 bases). The CDR3 length is 14 residues. Germline V gene data show CDR1 as SGHRS and CDR2 as YFSETQ. The V end was cut by 4 bases, the J end by 3 bases, with 14 bases between. The CDR3 spells CASSLTDSNYEQYF. Here the CDR3 DNA reads TGCGCCAGCAGCCTGACAGACAGCAACTACGAGCAGTACTTC.

The chain joins TRBV9 to TRBJ2-5; TRBD1 matches 9 bases. CDR3 length equals 16 residues. Germline V gene data show CDR1 as SGDLS and CDR2 as YYNGEE. J lost 5 bases, V lost 4 bases, and 12 bases had no gene match. This CDR3 is CASSLTSGTGTETQYF. CDR3 bases: TGTGCCAGCAGCTTAACATCCGGGACAGGGACTGAGACCCAGTACTTC. Drawing the rest from reference TRBV9 and TRBJ2-5, the complete variable domain is DSGVTQTPKHLITATGQRVTLRCSPRSGDLSVYWYQQSLDQGLQFLIQYYNGEERAKGNILERFSAQQFPDLHSELNLSSLELGDSALYFCASSLTSGTGTETQYFGPGTRLLVL.

The chain combines TRBV6-1 with TRBJ2-3; D might be TRBD1 (6 bases). V lost 5 bases and J 0 bases, leaving 12 bases between the germline ends. Germline values: CDR1 MNHNS, CDR2 SASEGT. The CDR3 spans 15 residues. CDR3 sequence (DNA): TGTGCCAGCAGTAGGGACACTCGAAGCACAGATACGCAGTATTTT. Translation gives CASSRDTRSTDTQYF.

The gene calls are TRBV6-1 and TRBJ1-2; no clear D gene. V gave up 2 bases and J gave up 4 bases, with 14 bases separating them. The CDR3 loop spans 15 amino acids. Germline CDR1 is MNHNS and CDR2 is SASEGT. The CDR3: CASSEFIGSSYGYTF. The CDR3, as DNA: TGTGCCAGCAGTGAATTCATCGGAAGTAGCTATGGCTACACCTTC.

This clone showed up many times. This chain uses TRBV5-4 with TRBJ1-6; possibly TRBD1 for D (6 bases). This CDR3 has 16 residues. Germline loops: CDR1 SGHNT, CDR2 YYREEE (reference sequence). Trimming left V 2 bases short and J 8 bases short, with 17 bases between. DNA for the CDR3: TGTGCCAGCAGCTTTACCGGGGGGCGCTTAGATTCACCCCTCCACTTT. This encodes CASSFTGGRLDSPLHF.

This chain uses TRBV29-1 with TRBJ2-1, with a tentative D call TRBD2 (6 bases). Germline-derived CDR1 and CDR2 are SQVTM and ANQGSEA. V lost 3 bases, J lost 10 bases, and 19 bases lay in between. The CDR3 is made up of 14 amino acids. The chain's CDR3 is CSVEWAPGLAEQFF. The DNA for the CDR3 is TGCAGCGTTGAGTGGGCCCCTGGTCTAGCGGAGCAGTTCTTC.

The sample holds one count of this clone. The rearrangement uses TRBV9 and TRBJ2-7, with 9 bases that match TRBD1. There are 15 residues in the CDR3. Germline CDR1 is SGDLS and CDR2 is YYNGEE. The trim removed 0 bases at V and 4 bases at J, leaving 5 bases unmatched. The CDR3 bases are TGTGCCAGCAGCGTAGGCGGGACAGGGTCATACGAGCAGTACTTC. This codes for CASSVGGTGSYEQYF.

The V gene is TRBV9, the J gene TRBJ1-2; 7 positions agree with TRBD1. The CDR3 has 14 amino acids. Germline V CDR1 and CDR2: SGDLS, YYNGEE. J was trimmed by 5 bases and V by 4 bases; bases with no gene match: 8. CDR3 nucleotide sequence: TGTGCCAGCAGCCCCGGGACAGAACTATATGGCTACACCTTC. It codes for CASSPGTELYGYTF.

V gene TRBV5-1 combines with J gene TRBJ2-2; D may be TRBD1 or TRBD2 (5 bases each). This CDR3 is 14 amino acids long. The germline V gene encodes CDR1 SGHRS and CDR2 YFSETQ. The V and J ends lost 5 bases and 0 bases respectively, with 8 bases between them. DNA for the CDR3: TGCGCCAGCAGTTGGGGGTCGAACACCGGGGAGCTGTTTTTT. Its protein product is CASSWGSNTGELFF.

CDR3 coding DNA: TGCGCCAGCAGCCTCGGGGAGGGCCACAATGAGCAGTTCTTC. Protein product: CASSLGEGHNEQFF. The rearrangement joins TRBV5-1 to TRBJ2-1; 7 bases are shared with TRBD2. V was pared by 4 bases and J by 5 bases, with 6 bases of the junction left unmatched. CDR3 length: 14 amino acids. The germline gives CDR1 SGHRS, CDR2 YFSETQ.

This chain uses TRBV15 with TRBJ1-3; D is uncertain. V was trimmed by 2 bases and J by 0 bases, leaving 11 bases between them. This CDR3 comprises 16 residues. Germline V gene lookup returns CDR1 LNHNV and CDR2 YYDKDF (reference sequence). CDR3 in amino acids: CATSRPSILSGNTIYF. Written as DNA, the CDR3 is TGTGCCACCAGCAGACCCTCGATCCTCTCTGGAAACACCATATATTTT. Variable domain in full (rest from reference TRBV15 and TRBJ1-3): DAMVIQNPRYQVTQFGKPVTLSCSQTLNHNVMYWYQQKSSQAPKLLFHYYDKDFNNEADTPDNFQSRRPNTSFCFLDIRSPGLGDTAMYLCATSRPSILSGNTIYFGEGSWLTVV.

The V gene is TRBV4-2, the J gene TRBJ2-3; D may correspond to TRBD1 or TRBD2 (5 bases each). V was shortened by 0 bases and J by 2 bases, with 9 bases between the two germline ends. Germline V gene sequence: CDR1 LGHNA, CDR2 YNFKEQ. The CDR3 loop spans 15 amino acids. The DNA for the CDR3 is TGTGCCAGCAGCCAAGAGGGGGTAATCACAGATACGCAGTATTTT. Translating it yields CASSQEGVITDTQYF.

V and J are TRBV7-9 and TRBJ2-3; 12 bases are a match to TRBD1. This CDR3 is built from 18 residues. Germline CDR1 is SEHNR and CDR2 is FQNEAQ (reference sequence). V lost 4 bases, J lost 2 bases, and 10 bases stayed unmatched. CDR3 residues: CASSSRDRGRQTTDTQYF. The CDR3 DNA follows: TGTGCCAGCAGCTCCCGGGACAGGGGGCGTCAGACCACAGATACGCAGTATTTT. Drawing the rest from reference TRBV7-9 and TRBJ2-3, the complete variable domain is DTGVSQNPRHKITKRGQNVTFRCDPISEHNRLYWYRQTLGQGPEFLTYFQNEAQLEKSRLLSDRFSAERPKGSFSTLEIQRTEQGDSAMYLCASSSRDRGRQTTDTQYFGPGTRLTVL.

The rearrangement joins TRBV7-9 to TRBJ2-5; D not resolved. Germline lookup yields CDR1 SEHNR and CDR2 FQNEAQ (reference sequence). The CDR3 has 13 amino acids. Trimming took 5 bases from V and 3 from J, leaving 10 bases between them. The CDR3: CASSPLQKETQYF. The CDR3 DNA follows: TGTGCCAGCAGCCCCCTTCAGAAAGAGACCCAGTACTTC.

This rearrangement joins TRBV28 to TRBJ1-1, with D possibly matching TRBD1 (5 bases). The CDR3 covers 14 residues. The germline CDR1 and CDR2 sequences are MDHEN and SYDVKM. The V end was cut by 6 bases, the J end by 1 base, with 12 bases between. The CDR3 DNA sequence: TGTGCCAGCAGACCCTCACAGGAGAACACTGAAGCTTTCTTT. It translates to CASRPSQENTEAFF.

The chain combines TRBV9 with TRBJ2-3, with D maybe TRBD1 (6 bases). This CDR3 region has 16 residues. The germline V and J ends were trimmed by 3 bases and 11 bases, with 25 bases remaining between them. Germline loops: CDR1 SGDLS, CDR2 YYNGEE. CDR3 protein: CASSEGGHTALGKQYF. In nucleotides, the CDR3 is TGTGCCAGCAGCGAAGGGGGACACACCGCCTTAGGGAAGCAGTATTTT.

This clone was seen once. The rearrangement joins TRBV2 to TRBJ2-7; no clear D. Germline assignment: CDR1 SNHLY and CDR2 FYNNEI. The CDR3 length is 13 residues. V lost 3 bases and J 0 bases, leaving 6 bases between the germline ends. The chain's CDR3 is CASSDTSSYEQYF. For the CDR3, the DNA is TGTGCCAGCAGTGATACGAGCTCCTACGAGCAGTACTTC.

The V gene is TRBV7-2, the J gene TRBJ2-3; 9 positions agree with TRBD1. The V segment lost 2 bases and the J segment 4 bases; nucleotides outside the gene matches: 1. Germline V gene lookup returns CDR1 SGHTA and CDR2 FQGNSA. CDR3 length: 14 amino acids. The CDR3 loop reads CASSLNRGPDTQYF. As DNA, the CDR3 is TGTGCCAGCAGCTTAAACAGGGGGCCAGATACGCAGTATTTT.

The rearrangement joins TRBV25-1 to TRBJ1-5, with 7 bases aligning to TRBD1. The CDR3 loop spans 14 amino acids. The junction had 5 bases not matched to a gene; V was cut back by 1 base and J by 8 bases. Germline-derived CDR1 and CDR2 are MGHDK and SYGVNS. CDR3 residues: CASSESGDREPQHF. The CDR3 DNA reads TGTGCCAGCAGTGAATCGGGAGACAGGGAGCCCCAGCATTTT.

The chain recombines TRBV2 with TRBJ2-5; D is undetermined. This CDR3 comprises 13 residues. The germline gives CDR1 SNHLY, CDR2 FYNNEI. The V and J ends lost 6 bases and 2 bases respectively, with 10 bases between them. In DNA, the CDR3 is TGTGCCAGCAGGGTTGGCAGACAAGAGACCCAGTACTTC. The encoded protein is CASRVGRQETQYF.